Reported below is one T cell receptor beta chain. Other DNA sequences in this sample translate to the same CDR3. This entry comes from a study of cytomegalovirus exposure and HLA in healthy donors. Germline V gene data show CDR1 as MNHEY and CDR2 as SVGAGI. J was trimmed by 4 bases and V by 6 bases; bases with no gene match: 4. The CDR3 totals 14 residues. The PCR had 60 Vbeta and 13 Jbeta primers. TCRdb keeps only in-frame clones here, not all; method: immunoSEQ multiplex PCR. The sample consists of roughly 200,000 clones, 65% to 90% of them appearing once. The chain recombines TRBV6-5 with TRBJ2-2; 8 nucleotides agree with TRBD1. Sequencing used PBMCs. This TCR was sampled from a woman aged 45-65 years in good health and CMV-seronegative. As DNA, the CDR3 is TGTGCCAGCAGATCGGACAGGGCCACCGGGGAGCTGTTTTTT. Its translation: CASRSDRATGELFF.